The source of this T cell receptor (beta chain) is a study of cytomegalovirus exposure and HLA in healthy donors (dated by TCRdb to about 2017). Regarding the complete study: An earlier analysis of some 600 of the donors reported 276 Gb of sequence data and 117 million unique TCR beta sequences obtained from some 200 million T cells. An early release that covered 640 HLA-typed donors contained approximately 300 gigabases of sequencing data and approximately 85 million unique TCR sequences. Among the roughly 400 genotyped donors, around 81% belonged to the genetic ancestry cluster associated with self-reported Caucasian donors. The study aimed to test whether cataloging public T cell receptors could reveal signatures of past pathogen exposure. The study used immunosequencing to profile the T cell repertoires of approximately 690 subjects and linked those repertoires to cytomegalovirus serostatus. Besides the first cohort of 666 subjects, a separate validation cohort made up of about 120 different subjects was used. The study combined high-throughput TCR immunosequencing, statistical association of individual TCRs with disease status, and machine learning to predict cytomegalovirus infection status. In a later analysis, previously published TCR beta repertoires from 600 to 850 donors were re-analyzed and high-resolution HLA genotyping was added so that TCR occurrence patterns could be studied. The later analysis used no new phenotypic data to find candidate immune exposures, relying instead on TCR beta sequences and their occurrence across donors. To decide whether each TCR beta V gene segment behaved as functional or pseudogenic, an earlier analysis of nearly 600 of the donors relied on high-throughput TCR beta sequencing. Alongside the repertoire data, information on donor age, sex, ethnicity and CMV serostatus was compiled. A later genetic analysis used genome-wide SNP genotypes for about 60% of the roughly 700 donors, treating that subset as a discovery cohort. Every discovery cohort repertoire had been produced on one sequencing platform. Class I and class II HLA loci were covered by the typing at four-digit resolution. Typing coverage differed by locus: A, B, C, DRB1 and DQB1 were typed in about 620-640 donors, DQA1 in 522, DPA1 in around 580, and DPB1 in roughly 450. A handful of DR-DQ haplotypes were handled as single units for association and clustering because linkage in the cohort was strong. Among roughly 370 genotyped donors of the cohort, an average of approximately 240,000 unique TCR beta nucleotide sequences were sequenced per donor, around 18% of them non-productive. The research as a whole found: Roughly uniform sequencing depth across donors was assumed in presence/absence analyses, although this assumption may not hold. Only TCR beta chains were sequenced in this cohort, and the absence of alpha or paired-chain data limited detectable features. Linkage disequilibrium might explain the correlated functional status among segregating V segments, but an unknown experimental factor could not be excluded. In both the original and validation cohorts, the classifier was reported to diagnose cytomegalovirus status with high specificity and sensitivity. A later analysis found that HLA-associated TCR beta chains were more clonally expanded and had lower generation probabilities than equally common non-associated chains. In a later genetic analysis, a missense DCLRE1C variant was associated with V-gene and J-gene trimming of TCR beta chains, and the association was replicated in an independent cohort. According to a later analysis, TCR association rates differed among HLA loci, with DRB1 alleles showing the most associated TCRs and HLA-C alleles showing the fewest. CMV serostatus was the only immune exposure information available for the cohort. It was suggested by the authors that the approach could potentially be generalized to other disease states and immunological phenotypes. A cluster of highly shared sequence variants was judged likely to be a technical artifact of the sequencing pipeline. In an earlier analysis of about 600 of the donors, most TCR beta V segments appeared in productive rearrangements about 87% or about 30% of the time, broadly matching IMGT annotations. The 87-base-pair reads could not distinguish some IMGT-functional V segments, including TRBV6-2 and TRBV6-3, so those segments were excluded. In a later genetic analysis, fewer N-insertions in productive TCRs were reported among donors in an Asian-associated ancestry cluster than the roughly 700-donor mean. Most TCR sequences were observed very rarely across donors, whereas some public TCRs were present in many individuals. A further reported finding was that TCR beta sequences accurately predicted the HLA-A and HLA-B alleles for most subjects in the first cohort. In vitro tests confirmed that three of the cytomegalovirus-associated TCR beta chains recognize cytomegalovirus antigens. In a later analysis, 15,000 to 20,000 TCR beta sequences were associated with specific HLA alleles at a false discovery rate of 0.05. Several of the top co-occurrence clusters appeared to be linked to parvovirus B19, influenza, CMV and Epstein-Barr virus, according to a later analysis. A total of 150 to 200 TCR beta chains were listed by the study as associated with cytomegalovirus. HLA typing was unavailable for some donors at each locus, so association tests used only the typed subset. The earlier analysis of a few hundred of the donors excluded approximately 15 rarely observed V segments, including chromosome 9 orphons, because counts were too low. A later analysis found that most CMV-associated TCR beta chains appeared HLA-restricted, with HLA associations seemingly driven largely by CMV exposure. When HLA alleles, especially DR and DQ, strongly co-occurred, attributing TCR associations to individual alleles was difficult.

The CDR3 spans 14 residues, from the cysteine through the phenylalanine. Kept here is only the CDR3 DNA, which spans 42 bases and is read in frame from base 1. CDR1 and CDR2, looked up from the germline V gene (reference sequence), are LNHDA and SQIVND. At the junction V is shortened by 3 bases and J by 0 bases, with 8 bases in between. Receptors were amplified or captured by the immunoSEQ multiplex PCR assay. A mixture of 60 forward primers for TCR Vbeta segments and 13 reverse primers for TCR Jbeta segments was used in the multiplex PCR. A multiplex PCR assay on genomic DNA amplified the CDR3 region of rearranged TCR beta genes. The amplified TCR beta libraries were sequenced on the Illumina HiSeq System as 87-base-pair reads. On the authors' methods: In a later analysis, 80 million or so unique TCR beta chains were counted across the approximately 640 repertoires, and about 10 million of these chains were shared by at least two donors. Raw reads were error-corrected and collapsed into unique sequences with a nearest-neighbor algorithm that merged closely related sequences to remove PCR and sequencing errors. Alignment of CDR3 sequences to IMGT reference sequences was used to assign V, D and J gene segments. For a sequence to be retained, a match of at least six nucleotides was required to both a V gene segment and a J gene segment. Rearrangements were called productive when the CDR3 lacked stop codons and stayed in frame with V and J; all others were non-productive. Following IMGT convention, CDR3 was defined as the stretch from the second conserved V-encoded cysteine to the conserved J-encoded phenylalanine. The earlier analysis of 550 to 650 of the donors excluded any sequence lacking an unambiguous match to a single V gene segment. In an earlier analysis of 587 of the donors, V segments were called functional above 56.7% productive rearrangements and were called segregating when the between-donor standard deviation exceeded 5%. A statistical classification framework was developed to diagnose cytomegalovirus status using the catalog of TCR beta chain sequences. A later analysis assigned V and J genes by comparing TCR nucleotide sequences with IMGT/GENE-DB human TR gene sequences. In a later analysis, CDR3 sequences and most-parsimonious VDJ recombination scenarios were assigned using the TCRdist pipeline. In a later analysis, each TCR beta chain was defined by its CDR3 amino acid sequence together with its V-gene family, and reads without a unique V-gene family were excluded. To address suspected cross-contamination and a sequencing artifact, a later analysis removed 450 to 700 highly shared, low-generation-probability nucleotide sequences. In a later analysis, a clonal expansion index was calculated for each public chain from normalized within-repertoire ranks of inferred template counts. Generation probabilities in a later analysis came from a VDJ recombination model fitted to out-of-frame rearrangements, and those results were checked against IGoR. In a later analysis, TCR-TCR, TCR-HLA and TCR-CMV co-occurrence was scored with hypergeometric tests, and a repertoire-size bias correction was applied to TCR pairs. A later analysis estimated false discovery rates by permuting HLA or CMV assignments 20 times. In a later analysis, co-occurring TCRs were grouped using DBSCAN, with TCRdist sequence similarity added in when clustering inside HLA-allele-positive subsets. Repertoires with fewer than 30,000 or more than 120,000 public chains, plus five repertoires with anomalous nucleotide sharing, were excluded from co-occurrence clustering. The immuneACCESS repertoire file appears here via TCRdb, limited to in-frame rearrangements. These files lack a portion of the clones; in checked studies, under half of the deficit traces to unresolved V genes, and the cause of the others is not known. Clone size and V and J calls were adopted from that table, with D and trimming inferred from the DNA. The sample table holds 130,000 to 150,000 clones, of which 75% to 85% were seen once. The top ten hold 4.5% to 5.5% of the sample.

In total, just over 650 healthy bone marrow donors made up the cohort. At the time of sampling, all cohort members were nominally healthy, though unrecorded immune exposures were likely present. The donor tested CMV seronegative, placing the donor among the approximately 400 seronegative members of the cohort. A peripheral blood sample was collected from each donor, and TCR beta sequencing was performed on peripheral blood mononuclear cells. Genomic DNA extraction from the blood cell samples was performed with the Qiagen DNeasy Blood Extraction Kit. Comments on this clone: The antigen it recognizes is unknown. No per-base quality is available; no much larger clone lies one base away.

The sequence was obtained from a man aged 35-49 years in good health and CMV-seronegative. The rearrangement joined TRBV19 to TRBJ1-1, and perhaps TRBD1 as D gene, on 5 matching bases. Specimen: PBMCs. The DNA is TGTGCCAGTAGTATGGCAGGGATGAACACTGAAGCTTTCTTT. Its protein reads: CASSMAGMNTEAFF.